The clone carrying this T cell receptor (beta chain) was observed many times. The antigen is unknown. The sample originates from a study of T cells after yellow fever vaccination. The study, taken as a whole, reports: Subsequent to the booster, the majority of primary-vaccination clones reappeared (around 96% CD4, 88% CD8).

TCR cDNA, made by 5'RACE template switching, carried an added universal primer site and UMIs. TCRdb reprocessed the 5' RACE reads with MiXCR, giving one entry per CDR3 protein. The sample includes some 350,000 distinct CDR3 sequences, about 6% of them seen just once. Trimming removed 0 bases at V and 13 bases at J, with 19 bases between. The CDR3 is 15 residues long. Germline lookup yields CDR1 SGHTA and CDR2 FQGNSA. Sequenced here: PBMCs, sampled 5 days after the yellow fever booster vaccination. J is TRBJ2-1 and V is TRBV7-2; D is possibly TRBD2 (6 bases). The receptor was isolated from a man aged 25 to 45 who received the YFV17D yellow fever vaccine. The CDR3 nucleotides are TGTGCCAGCAGCTTAGCGCCGGGTACTTCGGGAGAACAGTTCTTC. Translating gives CASSLAPGTSGEQFF.